The rows below give T cell receptor beta chains drawn from one sample of a study of blood T cell repertoires in COVID-19. Libraries were prepared by immunoSEQ multiplex PCR; TCRdb keeps only in-frame clonotypes and omits some of them. The sample contains 650,000 to 800,000 clones, about 87% of which appear only once. The sample consisted of peripheral blood. The receptors originated from a woman under 30 with acute or convalescent COVID-19. CDR3s include the opening cysteine and the closing phenylalanine or tryptophan. The D gene is left open where the match is weak. Clone size is stated in some rows and not others, as once, few, many or a class when expanded.

V gene,CDR3 length,D gene,J gene,clone size,CDR3 DNA,CDR3 protein
TRBV15,14,.,TRBJ1-2,.,TGTGCCACCAGCAGAGTCGAAGGCGGCTATGGCTACACCTTC,CATSRVEGGYGYTF
TRBV12-3/TRBV12-4,12,.,TRBJ1-1,.,TGTGCCAGCACCGGACTTAACACTGAAGCTTTCTTT,CASTGLNTEAFF
TRBV19,11,TRBD2,TRBJ2-7,.,TGTGCCAGTAGTCCGCGGGGACTAGCCATTTTC,CASSPRGLAIF
TRBV30,12,.,TRBJ1-5,.,TGTGCCTGGGGCAGGGGCGGTCAGCCCCAGCATTTT,CAWGRGGQPQHF
TRBV9,17,TRBD2,TRBJ2-1,.,TGTGCCAGCAGCGGAGGAACGGGACTAAATCTCTACAATGAGCAGTTCTTC,CASSGGTGLNLYNEQFF
TRBV5-6,16,TRBD2,TRBJ2-2,.,TGTGCCAGCAGCTTAGGGACTAGCAGATACAGCGGGGAGCTGTTTTTT,CASSLGTSRYSGELFF
TRBV20-1,15,TRBD1,TRBJ1-4,.,TGCAGTGCTAGTAGACCTGACAGGGGGAGTGAAAAACTGTTTTTT,CSASRPDRGSEKLFF
TRBV9,15,.,TRBJ2-7,.,TGTGCCAGCAGCGTAGGGCAGGGCATCTTAGACGAGCAGTACTTC,CASSVGQGILDEQYF
TRBV27,14,TRBD2,TRBJ2-1,.,TGTGCCAGCAGTCGACTAGCCAATAACAATGAGCAGTTCTTC,CASSRLANNNEQFF
TRBV18,16,.,TRBJ2-3,once,TGTGCCAGCTCACCAACAGGATCCTTCCGCACAGATACGCAGTATTTT,CASSPTGSFRTDTQYF
TRBV7-2,15,TRBD1,TRBJ2-5,.,TGTGCCAGCAGCCTGGGGGACAGTAGGCAAGAGACCCAGTACTTC,CASSLGDSRQETQYF
TRBV6-5,15,.,TRBJ1-5,.,TGTGCCAGCAGTTACTCGTGGGGCAGCAATCAGCCCCAGCATTTT,CASSYSWGSNQPQHF
TRBV4-1,15,.,TRBJ1-2,.,TGCGCCAGCAGCCAAGTTCAGGGTTTTCCCTATGGCTACACCTTC,CASSQVQGFPYGYTF
TRBV7-9,13,.,TRBJ1-1,.,TGTGCCAGCAGCTCGGGGGGGAACACTGAAGCTTTCTTT,CASSSGGNTEAFF
TRBV4-1,14,.,TRBJ1-2,.,TGCGCCAGCAGCCGGCCCGGGAGTAGGTATGGCTACACCTTC,CASSRPGSRYGYTF
TRBV12-3/TRBV12-4,12,.,TRBJ1-2,.,TGTGCCAGCAGTCCACTCGGGTATGGCTACACCTTC,CASSPLGYGYTF
TRBV28,15,.,TRBJ1-5,.,TGTGCCAGCAGTTCCGGACAGCGGGGGATGCGGCCCCAGCATTTT,CASSSGQRGMRPQHF
TRBV6-2/TRBV6-3,18,TRBD2,TRBJ2-1,.,TGTGCCAGCACCCCAAAGTTCCGAACTAGCGGACCTTACAATGAGCAGTTCTTC,CASTPKFRTSGPYNEQFF
TRBV29-1,13,TRBD2,TRBJ2-3,.,TGCAGCGCGACTAGCGGGGCCGGAGATACGCAGTATTTT,CSATSGAGDTQYF
TRBV7-2,19,TRBD2,TRBJ2-2,.,TGTGCCAGCAGCTTAACGACTAGCGGGGGCCCCGTGAACACCGGGGAGCTGTTTTTT,CASSLTTSGGPVNTGELFF
TRBV29-1,13,TRBD1,TRBJ1-2,.,TGCAGCGCCTGGACAGGAATGAACTATGGCTACACCTTC,CSAWTGMNYGYTF
TRBV5-5,15,TRBD2,TRBJ2-2,.,TGTGCCAGCAGCAGGGGAGGGGATGTCACCGGGGAGCTGTTTTTT,CASSRGGDVTGELFF
TRBV3-1/TRBV3-2,17,.,TRBJ1-6,.,TGTGCCAGCAGCCCAAAGGGGTGGCAGGAGAGGAGATCACCCCTCCACTTT,CASSPKGWQERRSPLHF
TRBV5-1,16,TRBD1,TRBJ1-2,.,TGCGCCAGCAGCCCCCTCCCGACAGGGGATAGGGTAGGCTACACCTTC,CASSPLPTGDRVGYTF
TRBV19,13,TRBD2,TRBJ2-7,.,TGTGCCAGTAGTGCGGGGGAGTCCTACGAGCAGTACTTC,CASSAGESYEQYF
TRBV6-2/TRBV6-3,16,TRBD2,TRBJ2-2,.,TGTGCCAGCAGCCTACTAGCGGGCGCAAACACCGGGGAGCTGTTTTTT,CASSLLAGANTGELFF
TRBV4-2,16,TRBD2,TRBJ2-7,.,TGTGCCAGCAGCCAAGTTATCAGCGGGGGGACCTACGAGCAGTACTTC,CASSQVISGGTYEQYF
TRBV18,15,.,TRBJ1-2,.,TGTGCCAGCTCACCATCATCAACGACGGGATATGGCTACACCTTC,CASSPSSTTGYGYTF
TRBV7-6,16,.,TRBJ2-2,.,TGTGCCAGCAGCTTAAAACAGGGCAGGAACACCGGGGAGCTGTTTTTT,CASSLKQGRNTGELFF
TRBV7-9,13,.,TRBJ1-2,.,TGTGCCAGCAGAGAGGACAGCTTCTATGGCTACACCTTC,CASREDSFYGYTF
TRBV5-1,14,.,TRBJ1-2,.,TGCGCCAGCAGCCCAGCCCACGGGGGATTTGGCTACACCTTC,CASSPAHGGFGYTF
TRBV9,13,.,TRBJ1-2,.,TGTGCCAGCAGCGTAGAGGGGGATTGGGGCTACACCTTC,CASSVEGDWGYTF
TRBV27,12,.,TRBJ1-2,.,TGTGCCAGCAGTTTATTACTCTATGGCTACACCTTC,CASSLLLYGYTF
TRBV12-3/TRBV12-4,13,.,TRBJ1-5,.,TGTGCCAGCGGAGAGGGCGGTACCCAGCCCCAGCATTTT,CASGEGGTQPQHF
TRBV6-6,14,.,TRBJ2-3,.,TGTGCCAGCAGTTACGATACAAGCACAGATACGCAGTATTTT,CASSYDTSTDTQYF
TRBV7-2,16,.,TRBJ2-3,.,TGTGCCAGCAGCTCAATCGAGGGCGGGCGCACAGATACGCAGTATTTT,CASSSIEGGRTDTQYF
TRBV12-5,17,.,TRBJ1-4,.,TGTGCTAGTGGTTTGTCCCCACTCGGCGGGGGGCATGAAAAACTGTTTTTT,CASGLSPLGGGHEKLFF
TRBV30,14,TRBD1,TRBJ1-2,.,TGTGCCTGCCTTATCGGACAGGGGAGGCATGGCTACACCTTC,CACLIGQGRHGYTF
TRBV28,15,TRBD1,TRBJ1-6,.,TGTGCCAGCAGTTTGGTGCAGGGGGAGGTGTCACCCCTCCACTTT,CASSLVQGEVSPLHF
TRBV5-6,12,.,TRBJ2-2,.,TGTGCCAGCAGCTTGTTCGGAGGTGGGCTGTTTTTT,CASSLFGGGLFF
TRBV24-1,15,TRBD1,TRBJ1-2,once,TGTGCCACCAGTGATCCGGGACAGGGAGGCTATGGCTACACCTTC,CATSDPGQGGYGYTF
TRBV28,16,TRBD1,TRBJ2-2,.,TGTGCCAGCATCTCAGGGGGACGAACGGGGACCGGGGAGCTGTTTTTT,CASISGGRTGTGELFF
TRBV4-2,19,TRBD1,TRBJ1-6,.,TGTGCCAGCAGCCAAGATAACCCAGGGGGAGTCTCCTATAATTCACCCCTCCACTTT,CASSQDNPGGVSYNSPLHF
TRBV19,13,.,TRBJ1-1,few,TGTGCCAGTAATAGTCGTATGAACACTGAAGCTTTCTTT,CASNSRMNTEAFF
TRBV29-1,16,TRBD1,TRBJ2-1,.,TGCAGCGCCCGTGGGGACAGGGTGGGCTCCTACAATGAGCAGTTCTTC,CSARGDRVGSYNEQFF
TRBV5-1,19,.,TRBJ1-2,.,TGCGCCAGCAGCTTGGCCACTAAGGGGCGGGATCATGCTAACTATGGCTACACCTTC,CASSLATKGRDHANYGYTF
TRBV19,14,.,TRBJ1-6,.,TGTGCCAGTAGTCTGGCAGGGTGGAATAGACCCCTCCACTTT,CASSLAGWNRPLHF
TRBV6-2/TRBV6-3,15,TRBD1,TRBJ1-1,.,TGTGCCAGCAGTTCAATTTTTACAGGGGGGATCGATGCTTTCTTT,CASSSIFTGGIDAFF
TRBV30,15,TRBD1,TRBJ1-6,once,TGTGCCTGGAGTGGGGGACAGGGGAGCGATTCACCCCTCCACTTT,CAWSGGQGSDSPLHF
TRBV19,13,.,TRBJ1-2,.,TGTGCCAGTAGTATTCAGGACTCCTATGGCTACACCTTC,CASSIQDSYGYTF
TRBV27,15,TRBD1,TRBJ1-2,.,TGTGCCAGCAGTACAGGGGAAGGCCCCAAATGGGGCTACGCCTTC,CASSTGEGPKWGYAF
TRBV19,15,.,TRBJ1-1,.,TGTGCCAGTAGTCACCGTGGAGCCGAGAACACTGAAGCTTTCTTT,CASSHRGAENTEAFF
TRBV19,14,.,TRBJ2-7,.,TGTGCCAGTAGTGGGGGCCGGGGCCCCTACGAGCAGTACTTC,CASSGGRGPYEQYF
TRBV7-3,15,.,TRBJ2-7,.,TGTGCCAGCAGCTTAGGAGGGGCGGGGGCAAGCGAGCAGTACTTC,CASSLGGAGASEQYF